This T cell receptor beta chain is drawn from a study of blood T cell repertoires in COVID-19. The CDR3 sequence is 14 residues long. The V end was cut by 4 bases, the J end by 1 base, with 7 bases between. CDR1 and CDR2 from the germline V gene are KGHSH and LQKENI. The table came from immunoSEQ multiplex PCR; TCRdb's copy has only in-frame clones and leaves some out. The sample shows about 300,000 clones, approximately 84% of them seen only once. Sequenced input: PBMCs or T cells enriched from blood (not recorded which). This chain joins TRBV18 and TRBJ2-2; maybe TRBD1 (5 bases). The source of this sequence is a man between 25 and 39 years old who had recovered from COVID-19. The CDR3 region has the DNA TGTGCCAGCTCACTCGACAGGAACACCGGGGAGCTGTTTTTT. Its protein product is CASSLDRNTGELFF.